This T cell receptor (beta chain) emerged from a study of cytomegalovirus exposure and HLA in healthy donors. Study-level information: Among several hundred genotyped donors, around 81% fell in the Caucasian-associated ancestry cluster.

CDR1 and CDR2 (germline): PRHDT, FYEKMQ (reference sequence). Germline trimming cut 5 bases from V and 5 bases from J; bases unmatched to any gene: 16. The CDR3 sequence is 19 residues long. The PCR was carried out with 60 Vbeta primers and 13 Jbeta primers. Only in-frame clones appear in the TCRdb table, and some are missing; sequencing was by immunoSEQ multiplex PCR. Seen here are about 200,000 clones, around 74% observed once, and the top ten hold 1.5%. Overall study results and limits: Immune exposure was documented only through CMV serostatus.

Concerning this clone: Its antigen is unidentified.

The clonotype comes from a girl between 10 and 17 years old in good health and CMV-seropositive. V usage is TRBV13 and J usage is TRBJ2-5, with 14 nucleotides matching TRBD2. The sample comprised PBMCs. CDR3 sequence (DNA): TGTGCCAGCAGCCCTACACCGGGACTAGCGGGGGCCGGGGGGGAGACCCAGTACTTC. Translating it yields CASSPTPGLAGAGGETQYF.